A single sample gave rise to the 15 T cell receptor beta chains below, sequenced in a study of cytomegalovirus exposure and HLA in healthy donors. The PCR made use of 60 Vbeta and 13 Jbeta primers. TCRdb's table, derived via immunoSEQ multiplex PCR, lists solely in-frame clones and lacks some. The table for this sample gives about 50,000 clones. Source material: PBMCs. These receptors were taken from a woman under 30 in good health and CMV-seronegative.

The J gene is TRBJ2-7, the V gene TRBV5-1, with 7 bases matching TRBD1. Germline V gives CDR1 SGHRS, CDR2 YFSETQ. This CDR3 has 14 amino acids. V gave up 5 bases and J gave up 0 bases; unmatched junction bases: 5. CDR3 in DNA: TGCGCCAGCAGGTTGACAGGGAGCTCCTACGAGCAGTACTTC. Residues: CASRLTGSSYEQYF.

The chain links TRBV5-1 to TRBJ1-4; D is uncertain. Looked up from germline, CDR1 is SGHRS and CDR2 is YFSETQ. Trimming took 0 bases from V and 5 from J, leaving 8 bases between them. CDR3 size: 14 residues. This CDR3 reads CASSLEQLNEKLFF. The CDR3 nucleotides are TGCGCCAGCAGCTTGGAACAGCTGAATGAAAAACTGTTTTTT.

V and J are TRBV7-2 and TRBJ2-7, with 7 positions matching TRBD1. The CDR3 sequence is 15 residues long. Germline values: CDR1 SGHTA, CDR2 FQGNSA. V shed 1 base, J shed 3 bases, and the junction held 6 bases outside the gene matches. The CDR3 coding sequence is TGTGCCAGCAGCTTAGTCTGGGCAGGGGGCTACGAGCAGTACTTC. As protein: CASSLVWAGGYEQYF.

The V call is TRBV29-1, the J call TRBJ1-1; 7 nucleotides line up with TRBD1. The germline CDR1 and CDR2 sequences are SQVTM and ANQGSEA. Trimming cost V 6 bases and J 1 base; bases outside gene matches: 5. This CDR3 spans 13 amino acids. The CDR3 nucleotides are TGCAGCGTAAGGGGGCATGGGAACACTGAAGCTTTCTTT. This sequence encodes CSVRGHGNTEAFF.

This sequence joins TRBV18 and TRBJ2-3; the match to TRBD2 covers 9 bases. The germline V gene encodes CDR1 KGHSH and CDR2 LQKENI. J lost 3 bases, V lost 1 base, and 2 bases had no gene match. This CDR3 has 15 amino acids. The CDR3 nucleotides read TGTGCCAGCTCACCACTTGCGGGAGGGACAGATACGCAGTATTTT. It translates to CASSPLAGGTDTQYF.

The chain couples TRBV7-8 to TRBJ1-5; a weak D match, TRBD1 (6 bases). The CDR3 loop spans 17 amino acids. Germline CDR1 reads SGHVS; CDR2 reads FQNEAQ. V lost 5 bases and J 1 base, leaving 18 bases between the germline ends. The CDR3 loop reads CASSGGEGDPSNQPQHF. In DNA, the CDR3 is TGTGCCAGCAGCGGGGGGGAGGGGGATCCCAGCAATCAGCCCCAGCATTTT.

This CDR3 is CASSIFLGADGYTF. CDR3 coding DNA: TGTGCCAGTAGTATTTTTCTGGGAGCGGATGGCTACACCTTC. The gene calls are TRBV19 and TRBJ1-2; D gene ambiguous. Germline assignment: CDR1 LNHDA and CDR2 SQIVND (reference sequence). V gave up 3 bases and J gave up 6 bases, with 14 bases separating them. The CDR3 consists of 14 residues.

The chain employs TRBV30 and TRBJ1-5, with 7 bases matching TRBD1. CDR1 and CDR2 (germline): GTSNPN, SVGIG (reference sequence). J was trimmed by 9 bases and V by 4 bases; bases with no gene match: 9. This CDR3 contains 13 residues. The DNA for the CDR3 is TGTGCCTGGAATCGGGACAGCCGAACGCCCCAGCATTTT. Its translation: CAWNRDSRTPQHF.

The chain employs TRBV18 and TRBJ2-7, with TRBD1 matching 9 bases. Germline V lookup: CDR1 KGHSH, CDR2 LQKENI. Trimming removed 2 bases from V and 7 bases from J; junction bases left unmatched: 12. CDR3 length equals 16 residues. DNA for the CDR3: TGTGCCAGCTCACCAGCGAGACAGGGGGTGGTTTGGGAGCAGTACTTC. Encoded protein: CASSPARQGVVWEQYF.

The V and J genes are TRBV4-1 and TRBJ1-1; D not resolved. The CDR3 loop spans 14 amino acids. V lost 2 bases and J 3 bases, leaving 10 bases between the germline ends. Germline CDR1 reads MGHRA; CDR2 reads YSYEKL. For the CDR3, the DNA is TGCGCCAGCAGCCAACCGGGGTGGGACACTGAAGCTTTCTTT. Protein: CASSQPGWDTEAFF.

V and J are TRBV7-8 and TRBJ1-1, with no clear D. Germline V lookup: CDR1 SGHVS, CDR2 FQNEAQ. The CDR3 extends over 14 amino acids. V was shortened by 5 bases and J by 6 bases, with 16 bases between the two germline ends. This chain's CDR3 is CASSRTDAIAEAFF. The DNA for the CDR3 is TGTGCCAGCAGCCGAACAGATGCGATCGCTGAAGCTTTCTTT. The whole variable domain, filled in from reference TRBV7-8 and TRBJ1-1, reads GAGVSQSPRYKVAKRGQDVALRCDPISGHVSLFWYQQALGQGPEFLTYFQNEAQLDKSGLPSDRFFAERPEGSVSTLKIQRTQQEDSAVYLCASSRTDAIAEAFFGQGTRLTVV.

This chain connects TRBV7-3 to TRBJ2-2, with D tentatively TRBD2 (7 bases). The germline V gene has CDR1 SGHTA and CDR2 FQGTGA. Trimming took 1 base from V and 0 from J, leaving 9 bases between them. The CDR3 has 16 residues. The chain's CDR3 is CASSLSGGANTGELFF. CDR3 nucleotides: TGTGCCAGCAGCTTAAGCGGGGGCGCGAACACCGGGGAGCTGTTTTTT.

The chain couples TRBV19 to TRBJ1-5; TRBD1 agrees at 7 bases. From germline, CDR1 is LNHDA and CDR2 SQIVND (reference sequence). V shed 1 base and J 3 bases; nucleotides not matched to a gene: 6. The CDR3 has 16 residues. The CDR3 reads CASSIATGVFNQPQHF. The CDR3 coding sequence is TGTGCCAGTAGTATAGCTACAGGGGTCTTCAATCAGCCCCAGCATTTT.

This chain links TRBV28 with TRBJ2-6; a weak D match, TRBD1 (6 bases). This CDR3 is built from 15 residues. Germline V gene lookup returns CDR1 MDHEN and CDR2 SYDVKM. V was shortened by 6 bases and J by 3 bases, with 12 bases between the two germline ends. The CDR3 bases are TGTGCCAGCAGGCAGTACAGGGTTGGGGCCAACGTCCTGACTTTC. The encoded protein is CASRQYRVGANVLTF.

This chain uses TRBV9 with TRBJ1-2; a weak D match, TRBD1 (6 bases). V lost 0 bases, J lost 7 bases, and 10 bases lay in between. Germline V gives CDR1 SGDLS, CDR2 YYNGEE. The CDR3 length is 13 residues. The CDR3 loop reads CASSVAGEGGYTF. CDR3 DNA: TGTGCCAGCAGCGTAGCAGGGGAGGGTGGCTACACCTTC.